This record looks at one T cell receptor beta chain sequence and its context. Germline V gene lookup returns CDR1 SEHNR and CDR2 FQNEAQ (reference sequence). This CDR3 spans 13 amino acids. Trimming removed 5 bases at V and 8 bases at J, with 13 bases between. The TCR beta libraries were generated through quantitative 5'-RACE incorporating molecular barcodes. Via MiXCR, TCRdb re-called the 5' RACE reads, giving one row per CDR3 protein. The data show fewer than 250,000 distinct CDR3 sequences, with approximately 10% seen just once and 20% to 25% held by the top ten. The data were obtained in a study of CD8 T cells in ankylosing spondylitis.

Material: blood, either unsorted or a sorted T cell fraction (not recorded which). This TCR was recovered from a male donor with ankylosing spondylitis or in good health (not recorded which). The gene calls are TRBV7-9 and TRBJ1-3; D remains unclear. The DNA for the CDR3 is TGTGCCAGCAGCGGCCGACGGCAGGACACCATATATTTT. Translated, it gives CASSGRRQDTIYF.